The 7 T cell receptor beta chains given below trace back to one sample, sequenced in a study of yellow fever vaccine responses in identical twins. TCRdb re-derived calls from the RT-PCR reads in MiXCR, one entry per CDR3 protein. The table shows over 10,000 distinct CDR3 sequences, with just under 85% occurring only once. This specimen was T cells from blood (PBMCs), unsorted or a sorted subset (not recorded which), taken before or after yellow fever vaccination (not recorded which). These receptors were obtained from a woman under 30 who received the yellow fever vaccine.

The CDR3 sequence is CSVEVPGSTGELFF. The DNA for the CDR3 is TGCAGCGTTGAAGTCCCCGGCAGCACCGGGGAGCTGTTTTTT. The chain recombines TRBV29-1 with TRBJ2-2; D is unresolved. Trimming cost V 1 base and J 4 bases, with 10 bases left between them. The CDR3 has 14 residues. CDR1 and CDR2 (germline): SQVTM, ANQGSEA.

This rearrangement joins TRBV12-3 or TRBV12-4 to TRBJ2-1; 10 bases are shared with TRBD1. The CDR3 has 14 amino acids. Unmatched junction bases numbered 4, after V lost 4 bases and J lost 7 bases. The CDR3 here is CASSWDRGGNEQFF. The CDR3 region has the DNA TGTGCCAGCAGTTGGGACAGGGGTGGAAATGAGCAGTTCTTC.

The chain employs TRBV12-3 or TRBV12-4 and TRBJ1-5; D not certain. The CDR3 consists of 13 residues. V was trimmed by 2 bases and J by 2 bases, leaving 4 bases between them. This CDR3 is CASSLIGNQPQHF. CDR3 nucleotides: TGTGCCAGCAGTTTAATCGGCAATCAGCCCCAGCATTTT.

The gene calls are TRBV11-2 and TRBJ2-7; tentatively, D is TRBD1 (5 bases). This CDR3 spans 14 amino acids. V was cut by 5 bases and J by 2 bases, with 13 bases left in between. Germline CDR1 and CDR2: SGHAT and FQNNGV. CDR3 DNA sequence: TGTGCCAGCAGCCCGAGACAGCTAACCTACGAGCAGTACTTC. Amino acids: CASSPRQLTYEQYF.

As concerns this clonotype: One end of the junction is discordant with germline, which a read error may explain. The V and J genes are TRBV7-2 and TRBJ2-7, with D perhaps matching TRBD2 (6 bases). This CDR3 comprises 13 residues. Germline CDR1 reads SGHTA; CDR2 reads FQGNSA. The CDR3 DNA follows: TGTGCCAGCAGCCTAGCGTTAGACTACGAGCAGTACTTC. Amino acid sequence: CASSLALDYEQYF.

This rearrangement joins TRBV7-2 to TRBJ2-7; perhaps TRBD2 as D (6 bases). V lost 0 bases, J lost 1 base, and 7 bases lay in between. The V gene's germline CDR1 is SGHTA and CDR2 FQGNSA. There are 14 residues in the CDR3. Here the CDR3 reads CASSLAEGSYEQYF. CDR3 DNA: TGTGCCAGCAGCTTAGCGGAGGGATCCTACGAGCAGTACTTC.

This sequence joins TRBV21-1 and TRBJ2-7; TRBD1, the table's D call, lacks a check against the DNA. TRBV21-1 is termed a pseudogene. The CDR3 length is 16 residues. The CDR3 DNA sequence: TGTGCCAGCAGCAAAGTTCGGGCGAGCCTCTCCTACGAGCAGTACTTC. It is translated as CASSKVRASLSYEQYF.